This TCR beta chain emerged from a study of T cell responses to AZD1222 COVID-19 vaccine (dated by TCRdb to the early 2020s). With respect to the entire study: TCR sequencing was performed for 230 to 250 trial participants, of whom 207 were given two doses of AZD1222 and 26 were given two doses of MenACWY control vaccine. Trial participants were enrolled by age into 18-55, 56-69 and 70-plus year subgroups, with roughly 150, 30 and 60 TCR-sequenced participants respectively. General findings and caveats noted by the study authors: In the small 56-69-year group, the increase in depth fell short of significance, most likely because of low power. Epitopes outside the regions mutated in the B.1.351 and B.1.1.7 variants were reportedly recognized by nearly half of the unique spike-specific TCRs. Spike-specific TCR breadth and depth rose significantly after two AZD1222 doses compared with day 0 and with MenACWY recipients. Conclusions about previously exposed vaccinees were limited because only six AZD1222 recipients were SARS-CoV-2 seropositive at baseline. The vaccine-associated CD4 TCRs covered the entire spike protein, and the dominant responses fell in regions 160-218 and 743-854. Participants were mostly white British and included more females than males, and it was suggested by the authors that clonal diversity may have been underestimated. Because no samples from the day 14 peak response were available, repertoires could be characterized only after the peak T cell response.

The CDR3, cysteine through phenylalanine, is 18 amino acids long. Just CDR3 DNA is preserved here, 54 bases in frame from base 1. A distance of 18 bases separates the germline ends of V and J, which lose 6 bases and 0 bases respectively. The germline V gene sets CDR1 to MNHEY and CDR2 to SVGEGT. Per the publication, the time point label means: about 28 days (+/-7) after the second vaccine dose. AZD1222 recipients whose second dose came at about 4 weeks and those whose second dose came at about 12 weeks were combined into one group, since spike-specific TCR depth and breadth did not differ between the two schedules. The vaccinee samples were drawn from two UK trials, COV001 and COV002, one of which was a single-blind randomized controlled phase 2/3 trial testing AZD1222 (ChAdOx1 nCoV-19) in healthy adults. For TCRbeta chain sequencing, PBMC samples from trial participants were taken at day 0 and at day 28 after the second dose.

The CDR3 regions of human TCRbeta chains were analyzed by immunosequencing. Turning to the authors' computational methods: TCRs in the repertoires were matched against a reference library of SARS-CoV-2-specific TCRs that had been generated with the MIRA antigen-specificity platform. Breadth was defined as the fraction of unique TCRs that were SARS-CoV-2-associated, and depth was defined as the fraction of total T cells that were SARS-CoV-2-associated. Using the MIRA data, each spike-specific TCR was mapped to the spike region that the TCR reacts to and placed in a CD4 or CD8 class. Log10-transformed breadth and depth values were compared by one-way ANOVA with Sidak's multiple comparisons tests. Sourced from immuneACCESS, this table was stored by TCRdb with only in-frame sequences that have V and J called. A share of the clones is absent; for the studies checked, an unresolved V gene accounts for under half, and the remainder has no known explanation. V and J calls and clone size are those listed in that table; D and trimming were worked out from the DNA. The sample includes roughly 150,000 clones, with more than 75% observed a single time. About a tenth of the sample is in the top ten clones.

As to this clone: The antigen this receptor binds is unknown. No per-base quality is available; no much larger clone lies one base away.

The specimen comprised peripheral blood, sampled 28 days after the second AZD1222 dose. The clonotype originates from an adult who received the AZD1222 COVID-19 vaccine. In this chain, TRBV6-2 or TRBV6-3 is recombined with TRBJ2-6; the best D guess is TRBD2, with 7 bases matching. The DNA reads as follows: TGTGCCAGCAGCCCCCACCGGGGGGCGAACTCTGGGGCCAACGTCCTGACTTTC. Its protein product is CASSPHRGANSGANVLTF.